These 8 T cell receptor beta chains originate from one sample sequenced in a study of shared clonotypes between healthy human individuals. The method was immunoSEQ multiplex PCR; TCRdb's version includes in-frame clones alone and lacks a portion of them. Counted here are about 1 million clones, about 76% occurring once; the ten biggest clones make up approximately 1.5%. Sequenced sample: memory CD4+ T cells sorted from blood. Subset denoted: CD45RA-negative fraction. The receptors come from a man between 18 and 29 years old in good health.

This clone was seen ten or more times. The CDR3 DNA is TGCGCCAGCAGCCAAGGACCCGACCGAGACAATCAGCCCCAGCATTTT. It is translated as CASSQGPDRDNQPQHF. The chain is built from TRBV4-3 and TRBJ1-5; D remains ambiguous. Germline V gene sequence: CDR1 LGHNA, CDR2 YSLEER. The CDR3 sequence is 16 residues long. Trimming removed 1 base from V and 3 bases from J, with 13 bases in between.

This clone has a handful of counts. The chain uses TRBV5-6 and TRBJ2-4; the match to TRBD2 covers 11 bases. V shed 5 bases, J shed 8 bases, and the junction held 9 bases outside the gene matches. Germline assignment: CDR1 SGHDT and CDR2 YYEEEE. There are 15 residues in the CDR3. This chain's CDR3 is CASSPLAGGTDIQYF. In nucleotides, the CDR3 is TGTGCCAGCAGTCCCCTAGCGGGAGGTACGGACATTCAGTACTTC.

The rearrangement joins TRBV18 to TRBJ1-5; perhaps TRBD1 as D (6 bases). The germline V and J ends were trimmed by 6 bases and 9 bases, with 24 bases remaining between them. The germline CDR1 and CDR2 sequences are KGHSH and LQKENI. The CDR3 contains 16 residues. The CDR3 sequence: CASSPPGTTREGPQHF. CDR3 DNA: TGTGCCAGCTCCCCTCCGGGGACAACCCGTGAGGGGCCCCAGCATTTT. Based on the CDR3 plus reference TRBV18 and TRBJ1-5, the full variable domain is NAGVMQNPRHLVRRRGQEARLRCSPMKGHSHVYWYRQLPEEGLKFMVYLQKENIIDESGMPKERFSAEFPKEGPSILRIQQVVRGDSAAYFCASSPPGTTREGPQHFGDGTRLSIL.

The chain carries TRBV5-6 and TRBJ2-1, with a possible D match to TRBD2 (6 bases). CDR1 SGHDT and CDR2 YYEEEE come from the germline V gene. V shed 0 bases and J shed 7 bases, with 17 bases lying between them. This CDR3 comprises 16 residues. CDR3 nucleotide sequence: TGTGCCAGCAGCTTGGGGGACTCCCGAAGGTGGAATGAGCAGTTCTTC. It codes for CASSLGDSRRWNEQFF.

This clone was seen only a few times. V usage is TRBV5-5 and J usage is TRBJ1-1; weak D call: TRBD1 (5 bases). V shed 3 bases and J shed 6 bases, with 12 bases lying between them. The CDR3 sequence is 13 residues long. Per the germline V gene, CDR1 is SGHKS and CDR2 is YYEKEE (reference sequence). The CDR3 DNA reads TGTGCCAGCAGCTCTATTCCAGGGCCTGAAGCTTTCTTT. This codes for CASSSIPGPEAFF.

This chain joins TRBV9 and TRBJ2-7, with 11 bases lining up with TRBD2. The CDR3 consists of 16 residues. With V trimmed by 2 bases and J by 0 bases, 4 bases remained unmatched. Germline V gene data show CDR1 as SGDLS and CDR2 as YYNGEE. Written as DNA, the CDR3 is TGTGCCAGCAGCGTTTTCGGGACTAGCGGCTCCTACGAGCAGTACTTC. It codes for CASSVFGTSGSYEQYF.

This clone was detected only a few times. The V gene is TRBV4-1, the J gene TRBJ1-2; 10 bases line up with TRBD1. The CDR3 is 16 residues long. Germline V gene sequence: CDR1 MGHRA, CDR2 YSYEKL. The junction had 3 bases not matched to a gene; V was cut back by 0 bases and J by 2 bases. The CDR3, as DNA: TGCGCCAGCAGCCAAGACCGGACAGGGGGGAACTATGGCTACACCTTC. It yields the protein CASSQDRTGGNYGYTF.

The chain carries TRBV6-6 and TRBJ2-7, with D perhaps given as TRBD1 or TRBD2 (6 bases each). The germline V gene has CDR1 MNHNY and CDR2 SVGAGI (reference sequence). V dropped 6 bases and J dropped 1 base, with 16 bases sitting between them. There are 15 residues in the CDR3. This chain's CDR3 is CASSPQWGASYEQYF. In DNA, the CDR3 is TGTGCCAGCAGCCCACAGTGGGGGGCTTCCTACGAGCAGTACTTC.